This TCR beta chain emerged from a study of post-analysis software for immune sequencing data. Study in general: The study covered relapsing-remitting, secondary progressive and progressive-relapsing courses of multiple sclerosis. The study, taken as a whole, reports: Patients with multiple sclerosis recorded significantly lower normalized Chao1 diversity than controls, the study found. TRBV segments more frequent in patients than in controls numbered roughly 5 and included TRBV5-6, TRBV5-1 and TRBV20-1.

V was trimmed by 8 bases and J by 4 bases, leaving 17 bases between them. This CDR3 region has 13 residues. In germline, CDR1 is DFQATT, CDR2 SNEGSKA (reference sequence). Unique molecular identifiers were carried by the TCR beta cDNA libraries. The source material, about 0.9 to 10 million T cells, gave rise to 510,000 or so cDNA molecules. Each CDR3 protein gets one entry after TCRdb re-called the PCR reads with MiXCR. Of 750,000 to 900,000 distinct CDR3 sequences in the sample, just over 45% were seen once. For this clonotype: Antigen: not known.

The clonotype comes from a girl aged 10 to 17 with multiple sclerosis. Sequencing input: blood. The chain employs TRBV20-1 and TRBJ1-1; TRBD1 might be the D (6 bases). CDR3 bases: TGCAGTACTGAATTAGGGGGTATCACTGAAGCTTTCTTT. It encodes CSTELGGITEAFF.